This T cell receptor beta chain was captured by sequencing in a study of shared clonotypes between healthy human individuals. Produced via immunoSEQ multiplex PCR; TCRdb's table is partial and in-frame only. This table has about 460,000 clones, 60% to 80% appearing once. Germline V gene data show CDR1 as SGHNT and CDR2 as YYREEE (reference sequence). The V end lost 0 bases, the J end lost 5 bases, and 8 bases lay between the germline ends. The CDR3 has 14 residues. This rearrangement joins TRBV5-4 to TRBJ1-4; D might be TRBD1 (5 bases). The source of this sequence is a woman between 40 and 50 years old in good health. Some clones in this sample may be carry-over from other donors' samples. Input material: PBMCs. The CDR3 nucleotides read TGTGCCAGCAGCTTGGGGGGGTCAAATGAAAAACTGTTTTTT. This encodes CASSLGGSNEKLFF.